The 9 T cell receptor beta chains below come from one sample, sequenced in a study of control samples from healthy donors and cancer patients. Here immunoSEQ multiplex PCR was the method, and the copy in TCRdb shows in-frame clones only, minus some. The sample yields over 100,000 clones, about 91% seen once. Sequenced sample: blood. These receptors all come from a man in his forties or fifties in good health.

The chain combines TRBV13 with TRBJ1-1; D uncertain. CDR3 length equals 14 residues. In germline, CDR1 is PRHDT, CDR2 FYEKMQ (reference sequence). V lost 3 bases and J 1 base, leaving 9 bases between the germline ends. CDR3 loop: CASSFGGRNTEAFF. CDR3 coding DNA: TGTGCCAGCAGCTTTGGAGGCCGGAACACTGAAGCTTTCTTT.

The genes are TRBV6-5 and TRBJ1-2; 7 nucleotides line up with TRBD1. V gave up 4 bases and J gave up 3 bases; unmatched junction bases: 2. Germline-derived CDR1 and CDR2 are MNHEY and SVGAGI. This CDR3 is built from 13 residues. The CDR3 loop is CASSWDRYYGYTF. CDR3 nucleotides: TGTGCCAGCAGTTGGGACAGATACTATGGCTACACCTTC.

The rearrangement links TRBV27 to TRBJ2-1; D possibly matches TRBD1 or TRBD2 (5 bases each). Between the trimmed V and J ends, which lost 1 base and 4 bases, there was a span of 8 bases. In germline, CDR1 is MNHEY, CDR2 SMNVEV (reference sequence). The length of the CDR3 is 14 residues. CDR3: CASSLWDGYNEQFF. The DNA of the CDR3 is TGTGCCAGCAGTTTATGGGACGGGTACAATGAGCAGTTCTTC.

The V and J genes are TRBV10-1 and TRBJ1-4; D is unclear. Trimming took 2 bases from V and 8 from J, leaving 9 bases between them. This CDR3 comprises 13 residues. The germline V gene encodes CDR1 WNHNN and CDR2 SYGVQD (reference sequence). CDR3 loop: CASSEISGEKLFF. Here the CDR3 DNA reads TGCGCCAGCAGTGAGATATCCGGGGAAAAACTGTTTTTT.

The CDR3 coding sequence is TGTGCCAGCAGTTCGACCCCTGGGACAAGCTCCTACAATGAGCAGTTCTTC. This sequence encodes CASSSTPGTSSYNEQFF. The chain carries TRBV6-2 or TRBV6-3 and TRBJ2-1, with D possibly being TRBD1 (6 bases). This CDR3 is built from 17 residues. V lost 4 bases and J lost 0, with 16 bases in between. Per germline, CDR1 MNHEY and CDR2 SVGEGT.

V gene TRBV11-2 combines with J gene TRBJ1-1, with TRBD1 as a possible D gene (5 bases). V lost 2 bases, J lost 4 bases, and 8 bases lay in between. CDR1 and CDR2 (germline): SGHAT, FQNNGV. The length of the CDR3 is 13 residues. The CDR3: CASSLPGTTEAFF. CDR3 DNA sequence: TGTGCCAGCAGCTTACCAGGGACCACTGAAGCTTTCTTT. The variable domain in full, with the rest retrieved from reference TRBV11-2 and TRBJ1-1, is EAGVAQSPRYKIIEKRQSVAFWCNPISGHATLYWYQQILGQGPKLLIQFQNNGVVDDSQLPKDRFSAERLKGVDSTLKIQPAKLEDSAVYLCASSLPGTTEAFFGQGTRLTVV.

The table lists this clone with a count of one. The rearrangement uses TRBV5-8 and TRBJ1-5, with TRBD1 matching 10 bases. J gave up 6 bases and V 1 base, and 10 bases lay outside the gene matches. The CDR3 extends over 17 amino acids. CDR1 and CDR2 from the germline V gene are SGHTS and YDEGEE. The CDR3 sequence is CASSLWSGTGVAQPQHF. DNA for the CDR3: TGTGCCAGCAGCTTGTGGTCCGGGACAGGGGTGGCTCAGCCCCAGCATTTT.

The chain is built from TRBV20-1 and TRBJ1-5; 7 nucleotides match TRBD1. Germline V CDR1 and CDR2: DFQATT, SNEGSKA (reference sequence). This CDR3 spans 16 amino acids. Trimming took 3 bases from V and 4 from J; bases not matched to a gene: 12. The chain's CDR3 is CSASRGPGQTNQPQHF. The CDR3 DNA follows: TGCAGTGCTAGTAGGGGTCCGGGACAGACGAATCAGCCCCAGCATTTT.

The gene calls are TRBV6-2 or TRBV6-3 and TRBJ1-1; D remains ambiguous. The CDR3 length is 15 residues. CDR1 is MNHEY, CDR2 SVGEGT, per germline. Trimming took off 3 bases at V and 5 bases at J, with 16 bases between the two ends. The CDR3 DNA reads TGTGCCAGCAGTTATGGGGTCATAATAGGGACTGAAGCTTTCTTT. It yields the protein CASSYGVIIGTEAFF.